The 28 T cell receptor beta chains below come from one sample, sequenced in a study of patients and donors after allogeneic stem cell transplantation. TCRdb passed the RT-PCR reads through MiXCR, listing each CDR3 protein once. The data show 400,000 to 500,000 distinct CDR3 sequences, with around 15% seen just once and 6.5% to 7.5% held by the top ten. Sequencing used blood, either unsorted or a sorted T cell fraction (not recorded which). These receptors all come from a human donor who was either an allogeneic HSCT recipient or a stem cell or donor lymphocyte infusion donor (not recorded which). It is not recorded whose cells these are; they may come from a transplant donor.

The chain joins TRBV25-1 to TRBJ1-3; D ambiguous. V lost 2 bases, J lost 1 base, and 3 bases lay in between. The V gene's germline CDR1 is MGHDK and CDR2 SYGVNS. This CDR3 has 13 amino acids. The CDR3 DNA sequence: TGTGCCAGCAGTGAAGAGTCTGGAAACACCATATATTTT. It codes for CASSEESGNTIYF.

This clonotype showed up just a few times. J is TRBJ1-4 and V is TRBV12-3 or TRBV12-4, with 9 bases fitting TRBD1. The V and J ends lost 6 bases and 1 base, in that order; junction bases with no gene match: 6. The CDR3 is 16 amino acids. The CDR3, as DNA: TGTGCCAGCAGCCATGGACAGGGGAAAACTAATGAAAAACTGTTTTTT. As protein: CASSHGQGKTNEKLFF.

The V and J genes are TRBV4-2 and TRBJ1-5; 12 nucleotides agree with TRBD1. In germline, CDR1 is LGHNA, CDR2 YNFKEQ. CDR3 length: 21 amino acids. The V segment lost 1 base and the J segment 4 bases; nucleotides outside the gene matches: 17. The chain's CDR3 is CASSQASLRDRGLSMNQPQHF. The CDR3 DNA follows: TGTGCCAGCAGCCAAGCTTCGTTACGGGACAGGGGGCTGTCGATGAATCAGCCCCAGCATTTT.

The CDR3 is CASSQEFLAGGQSTDTQYF. The CDR3 DNA is TGCGCCAGCAGCCAAGAATTCCTAGCGGGGGGGCAGTCCACAGATACGCAGTATTTT. This chain uses TRBV4-3 with TRBJ2-3; 12 nucleotides agree with TRBD2. V lost 0 bases, J lost 2 bases, and 9 bases stayed unmatched. The CDR3 has 19 residues. Germline CDR1 reads LGHNA; CDR2 reads YSLEER.

This clonotype occurred a few times. J is TRBJ2-2 and V is TRBV12-5, with D unresolved. Germline V lookup: CDR1 LGHNT, CDR2 FRNRAP. The CDR3 is 14 residues long. Trimming removed 1 base at V and 5 bases at J, with 8 bases between. DNA of the CDR3: TGTGCTAGTGGTTTGGCGTACGGGACCGGGGAGCTGTTTTTT. This encodes CASGLAYGTGELFF.

In its sample, this clonotype was seen a few times. The chain links TRBV12-3 or TRBV12-4 to TRBJ1-5; maybe TRBD1 (6 bases). Trimming left V 0 bases short and J 2 bases short, with 11 bases between. The CDR3 runs to 16 residues. The CDR3 DNA is TGTGCCAGCAGTTTAGCCACAGGGTCGGGCAATCAGCCCCAGCATTTT. This gives the protein CASSLATGSGNQPQHF.

This clonotype has just a few counts. The rearrangement links TRBV20-1 to TRBJ2-3; 7 bases are a match to TRBD1. Germline CDR1 is DFQATT and CDR2 is SNEGSKA (reference sequence). After removal of 5 bases from V and 0 bases from J, the junction contained 11 bases not matched to a gene. This CDR3 spans 16 amino acids. The CDR3 nucleotides are TGCAGTGCTCCCACCCTGGGACAGATTAGCACAGATACGCAGTATTTT. It is translated as CSAPTLGQISTDTQYF.

This clonotype showed up many times. The chain's CDR3 is CASSQGGGRRQPQHF. Here the CDR3 DNA reads TGCGCCAGCAGCCAAGGTGGGGGGAGGAGGCAGCCCCAGCATTTT. The rearrangement joins TRBV4-1 to TRBJ1-5; perhaps TRBD1 as D (5 bases). This CDR3 comprises 15 residues. V lost 1 base and J 7 bases, leaving 14 bases between the germline ends. CDR1 MGHRA and CDR2 YSYEKL come from the germline V gene.

The rearrangement uses TRBV2 and TRBJ2-1, with 7 bases fitting TRBD1. Germline trimming cut 3 bases from V and 7 bases from J; bases unmatched to any gene: 12. This CDR3 comprises 16 residues. Germline V gene lookup returns CDR1 SNHLY and CDR2 FYNNEI. The CDR3 loop is CASSDALPLTGNEQFF. CDR3 coding DNA: TGTGCCAGCAGTGATGCACTCCCACTGACAGGGAATGAGCAGTTCTTC.

This clonotype was detected a few times. The chain couples TRBV24-1 to TRBJ2-3, with D tentatively TRBD1 (6 bases). CDR1 is KGHDR, CDR2 SFDVKD, per germline. The CDR3 covers 17 residues. The V end lost 0 bases, the J end lost 1 base, and 13 bases lay between the germline ends. Here the CDR3 DNA reads TGTGCCACCAGTGATTTGCAAGGCAGGGGAGGCACAGATACGCAGTATTTT. Amino acids: CATSDLQGRGGTDTQYF.

This clonotype has just a few counts. The gene calls are TRBV2 and TRBJ2-1, with D possibly being TRBD1 (6 bases). The V and J ends lost 5 bases and 12 bases respectively, with 14 bases between them. The CDR3 sequence is 12 residues long. The germline V gene encodes CDR1 SNHLY and CDR2 FYNNEI. The CDR3, as DNA: TGTGCCAGCAGTCCACAGGGTGTAGGGCAGTTCTTC. Protein sequence: CASSPQGVGQFF.

The chain has TRBV6-1 and TRBJ1-1; D uncertain. The CDR3 contains 12 residues. V was trimmed by 5 bases and J by 3 bases, leaving 7 bases between them. The germline V gene encodes CDR1 MNHNS and CDR2 SASEGT. CDR3 amino acids: CASSLADTEAFF. CDR3 DNA sequence: TGTGCCAGCAGTCTGGCGGACACTGAAGCTTTCTTT.

This rearrangement joins TRBV21-1 to TRBJ2-7; the D call TRBD1 from the table was never checked on the DNA. TRBV21-1 is recorded as a pseudogene. This CDR3 is built from 17 residues. CDR3 loop: CASSKEVSGQLTYEQYF. In nucleotides, the CDR3 is TGTGCCAGCAGCAAAGAGGTCTCGGGACAACTCACCTACGAGCAGTACTTC.

The table lists this clonotype with a few counts. V and J are TRBV11-3 and TRBJ2-7; TRBD1 matches at 7 bases. Per the germline V gene, CDR1 is SGHNT and CDR2 is YENEEA. Trimming cost V 5 bases and J 4 bases; bases outside gene matches: 17. This CDR3 spans 17 amino acids. The CDR3 DNA reads TGTGCCAGCAGCCTAAGTGCCGGGACAGATTCTCGGTACGAGCAGTACTTC. Translated, it gives CASSLSAGTDSRYEQYF.

This clonotype was seen a few times. This rearrangement joins TRBV12-3 or TRBV12-4 to TRBJ2-1, with unresolved D. Trimming removed 3 bases at V and 4 bases at J, with 13 bases between. The CDR3 is 15 residues long. This CDR3 reads CASSLSASRYNEQFF. DNA for the CDR3: TGTGCCAGCAGTTTGTCCGCATCTCGATACAATGAGCAGTTCTTC.

This clonotype was picked up a small number of times. The rearrangement joins TRBV5-1 to TRBJ2-7, with 11 bases lining up with TRBD2. Germline V CDR1 and CDR2: SGHRS, YFSETQ. This CDR3 is 17 amino acids long. Trimming took 4 bases from V and 3 from J; bases not matched to a gene: 12. Here the CDR3 DNA reads TGCGCCAGCAGCCGCCCAACGGGACTAGCGGAGATCTACGAGCAGTACTTC. The encoded protein is CASSRPTGLAEIYEQYF.

The chain employs TRBV4-1 and TRBJ1-1; tentative D call: TRBD1 (5 bases). The CDR3 contains 17 residues. Germline CDR1 is MGHRA and CDR2 is YSYEKL. Trimming left V 3 bases short and J 1 base short, with 18 bases between. CDR3 DNA: TGCGCCAGCAGCCATCGGGGTGGGGACTCCTGGAACACTGAAGCTTTCTTT. Translated, it gives CASSHRGGDSWNTEAFF.

In its sample, this clonotype was seen a few times. The chain links TRBV7-2 to TRBJ2-7; 7 nucleotides align to TRBD2. The length of the CDR3 is 15 residues. V lost 2 bases to trimming and J lost 3 bases; unmatched junction nucleotides: 7. Germline CDR1 is SGHTA and CDR2 is FQGNSA. The CDR3 here is CASSLTGTTNYEQYF. The CDR3 nucleotides read TGTGCCAGCAGCTTAACGGGGACTACTAACTACGAGCAGTACTTC. Looking up the rest from reference TRBV7-2 and TRBJ2-7 gives the full variable domain: GAGVSQSPSNKVTEKGKDVELRCDPISGHTALYWYRQSLGQGLEFLIYFQGNSAPDKSGLPSDRFSAERTGGSVSTLTIQRTQQEDSAVYLCASSLTGTTNYEQYFGPGTRLTVT.

This clonotype was found a few times. The rearrangement uses TRBV20-1 and TRBJ2-2; 10 positions agree with TRBD2. The germline gives CDR1 DFQATT, CDR2 SNEGSKA (reference sequence). The ends lost 5 bases at V and 5 bases at J; junction bases unmatched: 2. The CDR3 is 13 residues long. The CDR3 sequence is CSASSGSTGELFF. CDR3 DNA sequence: TGCAGTGCTTCTAGCGGGAGTACCGGGGAGCTGTTTTTT.

The chain carries TRBV10-3 and TRBJ2-3; 8 nucleotides agree with TRBD1. CDR3 size: 18 residues. From germline, CDR1 is ENHRY and CDR2 SYGVKD. With 1 base clipped from V and 3 bases from J, the junction kept 12 bases outside the gene matches. The CDR3 region has the DNA TGTGCCATCAGTGAGTTAACAGGGGGAGCAGGGACTACAGATACGCAGTATTTT. Amino acids: CAISELTGGAGTTDTQYF.

This clonotype was counted a few times. This chain joins TRBV6-1 and TRBJ2-2; 7 nucleotides align to TRBD2. Trimming took 3 bases from V and 4 from J; bases not matched to a gene: 14. Germline V CDR1 and CDR2: MNHNS, SASEGT. This CDR3 has 18 amino acids. The CDR3 region has the DNA TGTGCCAGCAGTGAGCCTTTGGGAGGGGCGCGGTTCACCGGGGAGCTGTTTTTT. It translates to CASSEPLGGARFTGELFF.

In this sample, this clonotype turned up once. This chain connects TRBV7-9 to TRBJ2-7; D unresolved. The V and J ends lost 3 bases and 0 bases respectively, with 9 bases between them. The CDR3 spans 14 residues. The germline CDR1 and CDR2 sequences are SEHNR and FQNEAQ (reference sequence). CDR3 nucleotide sequence: TGTGCCAGCAGCTTTGGCCTAAACTCCTACGAGCAGTACTTC. The encoded protein is CASSFGLNSYEQYF. Full variable domain (outside the CDR3, taken from reference TRBV7-9 and TRBJ2-7): DTGVSQNPRHKITKRGQNVTFRCDPISEHNRLYWYRQTLGQGPEFLTYFQNEAQLEKSRLLSDRFSAERPKGSFSTLEIQRTEQGDSAMYLCASSFGLNSYEQYFGPGTRLTVT.

This clonotype has at least ten counts. The chain employs TRBV27 and TRBJ2-5; D is perhaps TRBD1 (6 bases). The germline V gene encodes CDR1 MNHEY and CDR2 SMNVEV (reference sequence). The CDR3 loop spans 16 amino acids. Trimming took 3 bases from V and 5 from J, leaving 19 bases between them. CDR3 residues: CASSFSPPTGSETQYF. The CDR3 DNA reads TGTGCCAGCAGTTTCTCCCCCCCTACAGGGTCGGAGACCCAGTACTTC.

This clonotype was seen only a few times. CDR3: CASTGGKPTEAFF. CDR3 coding DNA: TGTGCCAGCACCGGCGGGAAGCCCACTGAAGCTTTCTTT. This sequence joins TRBV7-9 and TRBJ1-1; D unclear. The CDR3 runs 13 residues. Trimming removed 7 bases at V and 4 bases at J, with 13 bases between. CDR1 is SEHNR and CDR2 is FQNEAQ in the germline V gene (reference sequence).

Many counts were recorded for this clonotype. The junction shows a germline mismatch at one end, possibly a read error. The chain links TRBV29-1 to TRBJ2-1, with 8 bases matching TRBD2. Germline V gene data show CDR1 as SQVTM and CDR2 as ANQGSEA. This CDR3 region has 12 residues. CDR3 protein: CSVSGLAVLGVF. The CDR3 DNA sequence: TGCAGCGTTTCTGGACTAGCTGTTCTTGGGGTCTTC.

This clonotype was recorded a few times. This chain connects TRBV2 to TRBJ1-5, with D maybe TRBD1 (5 bases). CDR1 and CDR2 (germline): SNHLY, FYNNEI. With 8 bases removed from V and 4 bases from J, the gap between germline ends came to 15 bases. CDR3 size: 14 residues. The CDR3 here is CASRNWGGNQPQHF. The CDR3 coding sequence is TGTGCCAGCCGTAACTGGGGGGGGAATCAGCCCCAGCATTTT.

The chain couples TRBV12-3 or TRBV12-4 to TRBJ1-5, with 8 bases that match TRBD1. The CDR3 extends over 14 amino acids. V lost 2 bases to trimming and J lost 6 bases; unmatched junction nucleotides: 3. The CDR3: CASSLQGASQPQHF. DNA of the CDR3: TGTGCCAGCAGTTTACAGGGGGCGAGTCAGCCCCAGCATTTT.

This clonotype showed up just a few times. The V gene is TRBV20-1, the J gene TRBJ2-7; possibly TRBD1 or TRBD2 for D (5 bases each). This CDR3 is built from 12 residues. Germline V gene lookup returns CDR1 DFQATT and CDR2 SNEGSKA (reference sequence). The V end was cut by 1 base, the J end by 7 bases, with 11 bases between. The DNA for the CDR3 is TGCAGTGCTAGAGCGGGGCCACGGGAGCAGTACTTC. This codes for CSARAGPREQYF.